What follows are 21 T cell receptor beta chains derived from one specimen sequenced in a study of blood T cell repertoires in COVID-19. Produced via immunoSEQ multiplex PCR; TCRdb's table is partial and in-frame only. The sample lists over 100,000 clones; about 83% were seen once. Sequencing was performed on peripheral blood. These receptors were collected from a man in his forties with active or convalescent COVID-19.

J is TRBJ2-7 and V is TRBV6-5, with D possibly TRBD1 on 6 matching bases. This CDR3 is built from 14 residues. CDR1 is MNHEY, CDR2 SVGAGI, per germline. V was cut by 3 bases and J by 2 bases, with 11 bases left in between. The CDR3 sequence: CASSYQGGPYEQYF. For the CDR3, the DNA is TGTGCCAGCAGTTATCAAGGGGGTCCCTACGAGCAGTACTTC.

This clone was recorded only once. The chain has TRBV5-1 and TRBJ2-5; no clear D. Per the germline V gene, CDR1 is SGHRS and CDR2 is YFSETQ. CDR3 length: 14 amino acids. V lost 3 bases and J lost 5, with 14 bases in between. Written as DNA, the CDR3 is TGCGCCAGCAGCTCTGGCCGTGGGCTGGAGACCCAGTACTTC. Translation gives CASSSGRGLETQYF.

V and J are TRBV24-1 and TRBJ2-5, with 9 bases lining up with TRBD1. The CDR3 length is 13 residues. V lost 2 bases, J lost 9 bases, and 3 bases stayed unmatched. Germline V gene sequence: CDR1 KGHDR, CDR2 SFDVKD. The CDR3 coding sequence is TGTGCCACCAGTGATTCCGGGACAGGGTCCCAGTACTTC. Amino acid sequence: CATSDSGTGSQYF.

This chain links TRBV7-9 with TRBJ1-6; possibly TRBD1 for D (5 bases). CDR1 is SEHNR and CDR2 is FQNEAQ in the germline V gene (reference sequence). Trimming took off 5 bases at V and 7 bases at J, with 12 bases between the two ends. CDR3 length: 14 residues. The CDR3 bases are TGTGCCAGCAGCCCTGCGGGGCCAAATTCACCCCTCCACTTT. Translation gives CASSPAGPNSPLHF.

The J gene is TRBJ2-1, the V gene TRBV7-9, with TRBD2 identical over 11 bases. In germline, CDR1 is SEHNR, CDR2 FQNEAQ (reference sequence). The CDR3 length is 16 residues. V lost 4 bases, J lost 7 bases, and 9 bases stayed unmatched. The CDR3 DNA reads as TGTGCCAGCAGCTACGCTAGCGGGGGGCCGGGGAATGAGCAGTTCTTC. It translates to CASSYASGGPGNEQFF. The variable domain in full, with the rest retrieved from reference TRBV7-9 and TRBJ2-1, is DTGVSQNPRHKITKRGQNVTFRCDPISEHNRLYWYRQTLGQGPEFLTYFQNEAQLEKSRLLSDRFSAERPKGSFSTLEIQRTEQGDSAMYLCASSYASGGPGNEQFFGPGTRLTVL.

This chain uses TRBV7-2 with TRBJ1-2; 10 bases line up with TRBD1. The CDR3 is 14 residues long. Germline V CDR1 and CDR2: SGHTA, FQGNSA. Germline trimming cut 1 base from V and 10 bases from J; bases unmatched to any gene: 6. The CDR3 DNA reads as TGTGCCAGCAGCTTAGGGGGACAGGGGATGATCTACACCTTC. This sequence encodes CASSLGGQGMIYTF.

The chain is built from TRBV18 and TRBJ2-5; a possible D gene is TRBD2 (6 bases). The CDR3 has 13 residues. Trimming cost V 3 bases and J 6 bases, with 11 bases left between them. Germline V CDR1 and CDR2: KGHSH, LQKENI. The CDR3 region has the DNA TGTGCCAGCTCACCCCCGGGGGTACAGACCCAGTACTTC. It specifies CASSPPGVQTQYF.

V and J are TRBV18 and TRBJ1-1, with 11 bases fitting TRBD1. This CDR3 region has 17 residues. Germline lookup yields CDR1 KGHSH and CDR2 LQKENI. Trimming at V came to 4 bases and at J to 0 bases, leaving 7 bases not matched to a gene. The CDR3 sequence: CASSLGTGGTMNTEAFF. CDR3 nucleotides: TGTGCCAGCTCACTAGGGACAGGGGGTACCATGAACACTGAAGCTTTCTTT.

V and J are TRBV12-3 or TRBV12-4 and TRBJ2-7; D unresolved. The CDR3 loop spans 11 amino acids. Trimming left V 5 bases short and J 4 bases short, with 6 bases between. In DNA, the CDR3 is TGTGCCAGCAGTCGAGGTTACGAGCAGTACTTC. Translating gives CASSRGYEQYF.

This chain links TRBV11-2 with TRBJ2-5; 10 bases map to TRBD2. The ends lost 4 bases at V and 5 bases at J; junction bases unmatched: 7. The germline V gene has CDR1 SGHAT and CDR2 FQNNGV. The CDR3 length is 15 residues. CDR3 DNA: TGTGCCAGCAGCTCGTTAGCGGGGGGCGGGGAGACCCAGTACTTC. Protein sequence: CASSSLAGGGETQYF.

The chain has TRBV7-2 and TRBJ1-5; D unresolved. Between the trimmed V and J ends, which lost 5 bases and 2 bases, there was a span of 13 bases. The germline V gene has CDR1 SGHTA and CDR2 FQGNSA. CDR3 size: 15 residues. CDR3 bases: TGTGCCAGCAGCCCTCGGACCGGGGGCAATCAGCCCCAGCATTTT. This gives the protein CASSPRTGGNQPQHF.

CDR3 protein: CASSIQGNQPQHF. CDR3 in DNA: TGTGCCAGCAGTATACAGGGTAATCAGCCCCAGCATTTT. This chain connects TRBV6-5 to TRBJ1-5; tentatively, D is TRBD1 (6 bases). Germline assignment: CDR1 MNHEY and CDR2 SVGAGI. Trimming stripped 5 bases from V and 4 bases from J, with 9 bases between. This CDR3 is 13 amino acids long.

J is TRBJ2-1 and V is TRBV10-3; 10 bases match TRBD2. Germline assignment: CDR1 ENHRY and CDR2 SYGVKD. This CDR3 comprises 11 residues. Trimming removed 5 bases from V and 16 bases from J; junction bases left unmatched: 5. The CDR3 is CAISSGTSEFF. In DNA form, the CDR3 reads TGTGCCATCAGTAGCGGGACTAGCGAATTCTTC.

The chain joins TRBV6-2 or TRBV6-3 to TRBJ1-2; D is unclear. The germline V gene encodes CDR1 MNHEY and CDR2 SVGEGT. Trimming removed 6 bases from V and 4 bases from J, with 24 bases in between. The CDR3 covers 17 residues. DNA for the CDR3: TGTGCCAGCAGCCCTTACTCGGTCACCGGGAGTGGCTATGGCTACACCTTC. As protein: CASSPYSVTGSGYGYTF.

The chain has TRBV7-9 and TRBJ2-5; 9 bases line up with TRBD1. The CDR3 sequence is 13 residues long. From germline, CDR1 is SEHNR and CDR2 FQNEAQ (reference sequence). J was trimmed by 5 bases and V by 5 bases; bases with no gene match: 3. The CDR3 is CASSPGQGETQYF. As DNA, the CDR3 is TGTGCCAGCAGCCCCGGACAGGGGGAGACCCAGTACTTC.

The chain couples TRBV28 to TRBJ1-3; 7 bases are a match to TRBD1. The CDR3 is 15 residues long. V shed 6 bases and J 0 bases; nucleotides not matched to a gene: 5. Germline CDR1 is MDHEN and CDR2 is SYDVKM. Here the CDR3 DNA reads TGTGCCAGCAGGGGACAGTTTCGCTCTGGAAACACCATATATTTT. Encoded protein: CASRGQFRSGNTIYF.

The CDR3 sequence: CASSQDSWTGGVGLHEAFF. CDR3 in DNA: TGTGCCAGCAGCCAAGACTCCTGGACAGGGGGCGTCGGCCTCCATGAAGCTTTCTTT. J is TRBJ1-1 and V is TRBV3-1 (or the pseudogene TRBV3-2), with 11 nucleotides matching TRBD1. V lost 0 bases to trimming and J lost 7 bases; unmatched junction nucleotides: 16. CDR1 LGHDT and CDR2 YNNKEL come from the germline V gene (reference sequence). This CDR3 region has 19 residues.

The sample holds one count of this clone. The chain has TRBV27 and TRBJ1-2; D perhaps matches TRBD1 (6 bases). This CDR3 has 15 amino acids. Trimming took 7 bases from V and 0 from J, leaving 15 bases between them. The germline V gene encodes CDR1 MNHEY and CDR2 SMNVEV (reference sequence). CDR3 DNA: TGTGCCAGCACCCCGGAGGGGGGGACTAACTATGGCTACACCTTC. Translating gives CASTPEGGTNYGYTF.

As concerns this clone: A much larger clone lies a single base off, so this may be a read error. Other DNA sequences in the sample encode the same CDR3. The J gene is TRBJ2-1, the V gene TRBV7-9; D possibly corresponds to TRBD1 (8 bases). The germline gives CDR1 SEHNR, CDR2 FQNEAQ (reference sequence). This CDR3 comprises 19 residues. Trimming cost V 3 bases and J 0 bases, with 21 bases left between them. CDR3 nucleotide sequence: TGTGCCAGCAGCTTGCGGGGGCAGGGGGCTATTAGCTCCTACAATGAGCAGTTCTTC. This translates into CASSLRGQGAISSYNEQFF.

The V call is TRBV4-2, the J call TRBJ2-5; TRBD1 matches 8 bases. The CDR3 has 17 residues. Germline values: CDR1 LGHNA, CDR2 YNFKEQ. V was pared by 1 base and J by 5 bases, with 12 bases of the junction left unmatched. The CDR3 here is CASSQAPRTGKTETQYF. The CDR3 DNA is TGTGCCAGCAGCCAAGCTCCGCGGACAGGGAAGACGGAGACCCAGTACTTC.

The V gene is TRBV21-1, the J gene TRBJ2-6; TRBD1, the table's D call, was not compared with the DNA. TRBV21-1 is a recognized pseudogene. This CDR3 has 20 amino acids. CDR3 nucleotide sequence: TGTGCCAGCAGCAAAGACCCAACAGGGTGGGGGCCCTCTGGGGCCAACGTCCTGACTTTC. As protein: CASSKDPTGWGPSGANVLTF.